This TCR beta chain was captured in a study of T cells expressing NK-cell markers. Turning to the study itself: Sequenced donors, eight in total, included seven who were HCMV-seropositive and one who was seronegative.

Findings of the study overall: For four donors, these clonotypes were likewise the leading ones in the CD3+CD56-NKG2C+ fraction. Expanded NKG2C+ T cell clones had unclear HCMV specificity.

Germline values: CDR1 LNHDA, CDR2 SQIVND (reference sequence). This CDR3 is built from 15 residues. With UMIs, 5'RACE template switching was used to make TCR beta cDNA. Each CDR3 protein gets one entry in TCRdb, which reprocessed the 5' RACE reads and gives no DNA. The repertoire table contains 140,000 to 150,000 distinct CDR3 sequences. Of note for this clonotype: What it binds is unknown.

Sequenced material: blood T cells: a sorted CD56 or NKG2C T cell subset, CD4+ or CD8+ T cells, or bulk PBMC T cells (not recorded which). The TCR was taken from a man younger than 35 in good health. This chain joins TRBV19 and TRBJ2-1; TCRdb selects TRBD2, and the lack of DNA leaves this call unchecked. This chain's CDR3 is CASRESGRAGNEQFF.